This is a list of T cell receptor beta chains from one sample in a study of molecular identifiers for immune sequencing clone quantification. TCRdb recomputed calls from the PCR reads with MiXCR, one row per CDR3 protein. This sample has about 36,000 distinct CDR3 sequences; about 18% occur once, and the top ten carry roughly 7.3%. The source material was naive CD8+ T cells from blood, with Jurkat cell RNA spiked in. The receptors shown here come from a human donor in good health. Some libraries in this study had Jurkat cell RNA spiked in. CDR3s include the opening cysteine and the closing phenylalanine or tryptophan. A D gene is named only where the DNA matches it firmly. Size is stated for part of the rows, as once, few or many counts, or as a class when the clone is expanded.

v_call	j_call	clone_size	d_call	cdr3_length	cdr3_aa	cdr3_nt
TRBV7-9	TRBJ2-3	many	-	14	CASSLQGRGYTQYF	TGTGCCAGCAGCTTGCAGGGACGGGGGTATACGCAGTATTTT
TRBV7-9	TRBJ2-1	many	-	12	CASSLGRNEQFF	TGTGCCAGCAGCTTGGGTCGTAATGAGCAGTTCTTC
TRBV12-3/TRBV12-4	TRBJ2-7	many	TRBD2	15	CASSLGLAGGYEQYF	TGTGCCAGCAGTTTGGGACTAGCGGGAGGATACGAGCAGTACTTC
TRBV28	TRBJ2-7	-	TRBD2	15	CAGSFRGGLSYEQYF	TGTGCCGGCAGTTTTCGGGGGGGCCTCTCCTACGAGCAGTACTTC
TRBV2	TRBJ2-1	-	-	12	CAGKGLGNEQFF	TGTGCCGGCAAAGGACTGGGAAATGAGCAGTTCTTC
TRBV14	TRBJ2-5	-	TRBD2	20	CASSQASPLWPSGSGETQYF	TGTGCCAGCAGCCAAGCTTCCCCCCTCTGGCCTAGCGGGAGTGGCGAGACCCAGTACTTC
TRBV27	TRBJ1-2	few	-	15	CASSPILPGHYGYTF	TGTGCCAGCAGCCCTATCCTCCCGGGTCACTATGGCTACACCTTC
TRBV28	TRBJ1-6	many	-	14	CASRVAGGNSPLHF	TGTGCCAGCAGGGTCGCCGGAGGTAATTCACCCCTCCACTTT
TRBV12-3/TRBV12-4	TRBJ2-1	many	TRBD2	10	CASGSGSQFF	TGTGCCAGCGGTAGCGGGAGCCAGTTCTTC
TRBV20-1	TRBJ1-5	few	-	10	CAWGSQPQHF	TGCGCTTGGGGGAGTCAGCCCCAGCATTTT
TRBV20-1	TRBJ2-7	many	-	12	CSARGPAYEQYF	TGCAGTGCTAGGGGCCCGGCCTACGAGCAGTACTTC
TRBV15	TRBJ2-7	many	-	13	CATSRDLLGEQYF	TGTGCCACCAGCAGAGATCTGCTCGGCGAGCAGTACTTC
TRBV28	TRBJ1-2	-	TRBD1	16	CASSQTTGAQNYGYTF	TGTGCCAGCAGCCAAACCACAGGGGCTCAAAACTATGGCTACACCTTC
TRBV11-2	TRBJ2-2	many	-	15	CASSLGGVNTGELFF	TGTGCCAGCAGCTTAGGCGGGGTAAACACCGGGGAGCTGTTTTTT
TRBV6-6	TRBJ1-2	many	-	15	CASSYTRDPNYGYTF	TGTGCCAGCAGTTACACCAGGGACCCAAACTATGGCTACACCTTC
TRBV5-1	TRBJ2-7	many	-	18	CASSLETADQGSSYEQYF	TGCGCCAGCAGCTTGGAGACAGCGGATCAAGGGAGCTCCTACGAGCAGTACTTC
TRBV10-3	TRBJ2-7	-	TRBD2	17	CAISESDSLAGGYEQYF	TGTGCCATCAGTGAGTCTGATTCCCTAGCGGGAGGCTACGAGCAGTACTTC
TRBV15	TRBJ2-7	few	-	14	CATSRDLGHREQYF	TGTGCCACCAGCAGAGATTTGGGACATCGCGAGCAGTACTTC
TRBV7-6	TRBJ1-1	many	-	13	CASSLATATEAFF	TGTGCCAGCAGCTTAGCGACGGCGACCGAAGCTTTCTTT
TRBV6-6	TRBJ2-3	-	TRBD2	15	CASSRTSGRIDTQYF	TGTGCCAGCAGTCGAACTAGCGGCCGCATAGATACGCAGTATTTT
TRBV5-5	TRBJ2-7	few	-	16	CASSITDILEGYEQYF	TGTGCCAGCAGCATCACTGACATCCTCGAGGGCTACGAGCAGTACTTC
TRBV6-1	TRBJ2-5	-	-	15	CASSPGVGGWETQYF	TGTGCCAGCAGCCCGGGGGTCGGGGGTTGGGAGACCCAGTACTTC